One and the same sample provided the 4 T cell receptor beta chains below, sequenced in a study of identical twins. TCRdb reprocessed the 5' RACE reads with MiXCR, giving one entry per CDR3 protein. The sample has just under 650,000 distinct CDR3 sequences; just over 7% are singletons. These same records also appear under a second study, on yellow fever vaccine responses in identical twins.

Sequenced material: PBMCs. These receptors all come from a woman between 18 and 29 years old in good health.

This clonotype appeared a few times. V and J are TRBV11-2 and TRBJ1-3; a weak D match, TRBD1 (5 bases). The V end was cut by 1 base, the J end by 2 bases, with 9 bases between. CDR3 length: 15 amino acids. Germline-derived CDR1 and CDR2 are SGHAT and FQNNGV. The CDR3 DNA is TGTGCCAGCAGCTTAGGGGGGAAGGCTGGAAACACCATATATTTT. Protein: CASSLGGKAGNTIYF.

This clonotype was found many times. The J gene is TRBJ1-1, the V gene TRBV20-1; weak D call: TRBD1 (6 bases). Germline-derived CDR1 and CDR2 are DFQATT and SNEGSKA (reference sequence). Between the trimmed V and J ends, which lost 2 bases and 3 bases, there was a span of 10 bases. CDR3 size: 13 residues. CDR3 residues: CSARRQGYTEAFF. CDR3 nucleotide sequence: TGCAGTGCTAGACGGCAGGGGTACACTGAAGCTTTCTTT.

The table lists this clonotype with a few counts. The V gene is TRBV10-3, the J gene TRBJ2-4; D perhaps matches TRBD2 (5 bases). The germline V gene has CDR1 ENHRY and CDR2 SYGVKD. V lost 4 bases, J lost 8 bases, and 12 bases lay in between. The CDR3 runs 13 residues. The CDR3 loop is CAISVAGRDIQYF. In DNA, the CDR3 is TGTGCCATCAGTGTCGCGGGTCGGGACATTCAGTACTTC.

This clonotype was detected a few times. This chain uses TRBV7-9 with TRBJ2-7; TRBD1 agrees at 11 bases. V was clipped by 5 bases and J by 1 base; unmatched bases: 1. This CDR3 is 14 amino acids long. Germline lookup yields CDR1 SEHNR and CDR2 FQNEAQ (reference sequence). The CDR3 protein is CASSGQGASYEQYV. CDR3 bases: TGTGCCAGCAGCGGACAGGGGGCATCCTACGAGCAGTACGTC.